One sample yielded the 10 T cell receptor beta chains listed below, sequenced in a study of blood T cells in healthy people across ages. Then a second PCR, running roughly 7 to 11 cycles, was carried out with a sample-barcoded 5' primer and a J-beta primer mix. TCRdb redid the calling of the 5' RACE reads with MiXCR, one entry per CDR3 protein. The table lists some 930,000 distinct CDR3 sequences, under 35% of them singletons. This sample was shared with a second study, whose subject was T cells of mothers and their children.

Input material: blood. The receptor source for this set is a woman aged 40 to 49 in good health.

This clonotype appeared many times. This chain connects TRBV28 to TRBJ1-2; D is unclear. Germline-derived CDR1 and CDR2 are MDHEN and SYDVKM. V was cut by 3 bases and J by 2 bases, with 10 bases left in between. The CDR3 is 14 residues long. CDR3 bases: TGTGCCAGCAGTTTGGTTGGTCGGAACTATGGCTACACCTTC. Translated, it gives CASSLVGRNYGYTF.

The rearrangement links TRBV30 to TRBJ2-3, with D hard to call. Germline assignment: CDR1 GTSNPN and CDR2 SVGIG (reference sequence). This CDR3 region has 12 residues. V gave up 0 bases and J gave up 3 bases, with 4 bases separating them. The CDR3 DNA is TGTGCCTGGAGTGTCGCGACAGATACGCAGTATTTT. Protein: CAWSVATDTQYF.

The chain couples TRBV11-1 to TRBJ2-1, with TRBD2 matching 9 bases. Germline values: CDR1 SGHAT, CDR2 FQDESV (reference sequence). The ends lost 5 bases at V and 7 bases at J; junction bases unmatched: 9. The CDR3 has 15 amino acids. DNA of the CDR3: TGTGCCAGCAGCGCGCGCGGGGGGGCGCGGAATGAGCAGTTCTTC. Protein sequence: CASSARGGARNEQFF.

This clonotype has a handful of counts. The chain carries TRBV10-3 and TRBJ1-4; no firm D call. V was shortened by 3 bases and J by 5 bases, with 7 bases between the two germline ends. CDR1 is ENHRY, CDR2 SYGVKD, per germline. The CDR3 spans 13 residues. Here the CDR3 reads CAISDRSNEKLFF. CDR3 sequence (DNA): TGTGCCATCAGTGACAGGTCGAATGAAAAACTGTTTTTT.

In this sample, this clonotype turned up a few times. The CDR3, as DNA: TGTGCCAGCAGTTTACTCATCCAGGGGGGTCAGCCCCAGCATTTT. Amino acid sequence: CASSLLIQGGQPQHF. The rearrangement uses TRBV28 and TRBJ1-5; 7 positions match TRBD1. With 2 bases clipped from V and 6 bases from J, the junction kept 7 bases outside the gene matches. The germline V gene encodes CDR1 MDHEN and CDR2 SYDVKM. The CDR3 spans 15 residues.

This clonotype came up many times. The rearrangement links TRBV20-1 to TRBJ2-7, with D perhaps given as TRBD1 or TRBD2 (5 bases each). V lost 5 bases and J lost 1, with 15 bases in between. The CDR3 is made up of 14 amino acids. In germline, CDR1 is DFQATT, CDR2 SNEGSKA (reference sequence). CDR3 coding DNA: TGCAGTGCTTACCCCGGGACCTCTTCCTACGAGCAGTACTTC. It is translated as CSAYPGTSSYEQYF.

V usage is TRBV5-1 and J usage is TRBJ2-7, with 11 nucleotides matching TRBD1. This CDR3 has 14 residues. V gave up 4 bases and J gave up 6 bases; unmatched junction bases: 6. Germline CDR1 reads SGHRS; CDR2 reads YFSETQ. CDR3: CASSTGQGAIEQYF. Here the CDR3 DNA reads TGCGCCAGCAGCACCGGACAGGGGGCTATCGAGCAGTACTTC. The variable domain in full, completed from reference TRBV5-1 and TRBJ2-7, reads KAGVTQTPRYLIKTRGQQVTLSCSPISGHRSVSWYQQTPGQGLQFLFEYFSETQRNKGNFPGRFSGRQFSNSRSEMNVSTLELGDSALYLCASSTGQGAIEQYFGPGTRLTVT.

Concerning this clonotype: The junction does not match germline at one end; this may be a read error. V is TRBV6-2 or TRBV6-3 and J is TRBJ1-5, with D possibly TRBD1 on 6 matching bases. Germline lookup yields CDR1 MNHEY and CDR2 SVGEGT. The CDR3 length is 18 residues. CDR3 in DNA: TGTGCCGGCAGTTACGGCTTTGGAAGGGGAGGGGGGTATCAGCCCCAGCATTTT. Residues: CAGSYGFGRGGGYQPQHF.

This clonotype has at least ten counts. The chain combines TRBV6-4 with TRBJ2-4; 8 bases agree with TRBD2. J was trimmed by 7 bases and V by 3 bases; bases with no gene match: 5. The CDR3 sequence is 14 residues long. Germline lookup yields CDR1 MRHNA and CDR2 SNTAGT. The CDR3: CASSETGGANIQYF. CDR3 bases: TGTGCCAGCAGTGAAACCGGGGGGGCCAACATTCAGTACTTC.

V is TRBV7-2 and J is TRBJ2-1, with TRBD2 identical over 8 bases. This CDR3 comprises 14 residues. V gave up 8 bases and J gave up 10 bases; unmatched junction bases: 13. The germline V gene has CDR1 SGHTA and CDR2 FQGNSA. CDR3 DNA: TGTGCCAGCCAGAGACAGCGGGAGAGAGAAGAGCAGTTCTTC. The encoded protein is CASQRQREREEQFF.